The present entry profiles one T cell receptor (beta chain) with its context. Given a much more abundant clone one base away, this may be a read error. The data derive from a study of tumor-infiltrating lymphocytes in primary liver carcinoma. Background on the study: With diameters of about 4.2 to 10 cm, tumors were stage T1-T3 N0M0.

A constant-region primer primed TCR beta cDNA synthesis from 500 to 550 ng of total RNA. Slightly modified ARM-PCR, run as three nested multiplex PCR rounds, produced the TCR beta libraries. For around 9 cycles apiece, the opening two PCR rounds ran with TRBV1-TRBV30 forward primers and a C-beta reverse primer. A single record per CDR3 protein comes from TCRdb applying MiXCR to the multiplex PCR reads. This sample has fewer than 350,000 distinct CDR3 sequences, with less than 75% found just once. Germline DNA was extracted too, while blood RNA derived from unsorted whole blood. The CDR3 is 12 residues long. Germline CDR1 MNHNY, CDR2 SVGAGI (reference sequence).

This clonotype was sampled from a man aged 35 to 55 with primary liver carcinoma and hepatitis B virus infection. The chain combines TRBV6-6 with TRBJ2-7; the D gene is possibly TRBD1 (6 bases). Specimen: peripheral blood. Here the CDR3 reads CVSSQGTWEQYF. CDR3 nucleotide sequence: TGTGTCAGCTCCCAGGGGACGTGGGAGCAGTACTTC.